This section outlines one T cell receptor beta chain sequence together with its context. The authors' processing: Cell counts per sample came from amplifying reference gene primers. Using immunoSEQ multiplex PCR, the repertoire was profiled, and TCRdb retains in-frame clones only, with some absent. V, J and clone size derive from that table, while D and trimming were established from the DNA sequence. This table has about 50,000 clones, approximately 85% appearing once. This entry belongs to a study of blood T cell repertoires in COVID-19. Study in general: Samples taken during acute and convalescent COVID-19 were collected in the United States, Italy and Spain. In each case, the material was cDNA or gDNA derived from T cells, B-cell-depleted T cells, or PBMCs.

The CDR3 has 17 amino acids. V was shortened by 3 bases and J by 0 bases, with 18 bases between the two germline ends. The germline gives CDR1 DFQATT, CDR2 SNEGSKA (reference sequence). Sequenced input: peripheral blood. This chain uses TRBV20-1 with TRBJ1-5; D perhaps matches TRBD1 (5 bases). This receptor was identified in a human donor in a cohort sampled during active COVID-19. CDR3 nucleotide sequence: TGCAGTGCTAGTCGCAGGTTGGGGGGGTATAGCAATCAGCCCCAGCATTTT. Its translation: CSASRRLGGYSNQPQHF.